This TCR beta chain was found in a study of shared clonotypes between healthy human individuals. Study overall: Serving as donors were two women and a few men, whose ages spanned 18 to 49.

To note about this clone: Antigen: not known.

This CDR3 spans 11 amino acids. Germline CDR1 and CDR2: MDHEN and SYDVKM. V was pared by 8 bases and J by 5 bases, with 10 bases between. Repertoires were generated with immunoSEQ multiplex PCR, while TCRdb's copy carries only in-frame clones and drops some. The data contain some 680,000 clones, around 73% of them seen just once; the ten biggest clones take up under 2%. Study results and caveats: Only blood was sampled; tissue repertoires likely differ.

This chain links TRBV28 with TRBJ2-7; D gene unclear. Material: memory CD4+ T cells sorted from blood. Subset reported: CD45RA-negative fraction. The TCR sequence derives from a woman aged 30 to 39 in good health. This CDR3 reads CASGRANEQYF. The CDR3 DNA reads TGTGCCAGCGGGCGCGCCAACGAGCAGTACTTC.